The clone carrying this T cell receptor beta chain appeared many times. Its antigen is not identified. 5'RACE template switching added a universal primer site and UMIs to TCR cDNA. Each CDR3 protein gets one entry after TCRdb re-called the 5' RACE reads with MiXCR. The data contain about 140,000 distinct CDR3 sequences, 6.5% to 8.5% of them singletons. The data belong to a study of T cells after yellow fever vaccination. The overall study: Any fraction with a low cell number was prepared using SMART-Seq v4 Ultra Low Input. Broader study findings: Overall, a small share of clonotypes was seen in both CD4 and CD8 compartments. Although the secondary response was weaker, it peaked faster, at day 5 versus 15.

The receptor's source is a man aged 30-40 years who received the YFV17D yellow fever vaccine. The material sequenced was CD4+ T cells sorted from PBMCs, taken 5 days after the yellow fever booster vaccination.

The CDR3 region has the DNA TGTGCCAGCAGCTTAAGTTCCGGGACTAATGAAAAACTGTTTTTT. It is translated as CASSLSSGTNEKLFF. V and J are TRBV11-2 and TRBJ1-4; no definite D call. This CDR3 contains 15 residues. In germline, CDR1 is SGHAT, CDR2 FQNNGV. Trimming took off 2 bases at V and 2 bases at J, with 9 bases between the two ends.